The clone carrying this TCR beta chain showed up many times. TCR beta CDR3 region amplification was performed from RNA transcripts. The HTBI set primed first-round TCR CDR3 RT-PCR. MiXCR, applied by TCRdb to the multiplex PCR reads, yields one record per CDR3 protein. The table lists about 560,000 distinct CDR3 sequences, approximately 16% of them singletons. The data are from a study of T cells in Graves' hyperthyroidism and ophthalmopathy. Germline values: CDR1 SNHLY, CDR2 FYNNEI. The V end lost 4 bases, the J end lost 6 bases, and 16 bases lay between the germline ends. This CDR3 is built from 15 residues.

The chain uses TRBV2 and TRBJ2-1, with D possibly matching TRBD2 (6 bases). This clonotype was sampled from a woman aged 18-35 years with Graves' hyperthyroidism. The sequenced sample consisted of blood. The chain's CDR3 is CASSGLAGKLNEQFF. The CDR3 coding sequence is TGTGCCAGCAGTGGTCTGGCGGGGAAGCTCAATGAGCAGTTCTTC.